This is a list of T cell receptor beta chains from one sample in a study of blood T cells in healthy people across ages. TCRdb re-called the 5' RACE reads with MiXCR, one entry per CDR3 protein. Here the sample spans nearly 800,000 distinct CDR3 sequences, around 50% being singletons. Sequencing was done on a sample of blood. The receptors shown here come from a man between 40 and 49 years old in good health. CDR3s include the opening cysteine and the closing phenylalanine or tryptophan. The order of the fields is J gene, clone size, V gene, D gene, CDR3 DNA, CDR3 protein. A D gene is named only where the DNA matches it firmly. Rows may omit the clone size; those that give it use once, few, many or a size class.

TRBJ2-1	-	TRBV27	-	TGTGCCAGCAGTTACACAGGGTTAGGAAATGAGCAGTTCTTC	CASSYTGLGNEQFF
TRBJ2-5	-	TRBV2	TRBD2	TGTGCCAGTTTAACCTCGGCGGGAGGGTTTTGGGAGACCCAGTACTTC	CASLTSAGGFWETQYF
TRBJ2-4	-	TRBV7-2	-	TGTGCCAGCAGCTGGGGGGATGGCCGCAAAAACATTCAGTACTTC	CASSWGDGRKNIQYF
TRBJ2-1	few	TRBV4-3	TRBD2	TGCGCCAGCAGCCATAGAACAGCGGGAGCCCCCTACAATGAGCAGTTCTTC	CASSHRTAGAPYNEQFF
TRBJ2-1	-	TRBV29-1	-	TGCAGCGGTGACGGACGTGTAGGCAATGAGCAGTTCTTC	CSGDGRVGNEQFF
TRBJ1-6	-	TRBV25-1	TRBD1	TGTGCCAGAAGCTCGGGACAGGGGGCAGATTTTAATTCACCCCTCCACTTT	CARSSGQGADFNSPLHF
TRBJ2-7	-	TRBV7-2	-	TGTGCCAGCAGCAGTCGGACCCGGGCCCCCGGCGAGCAGTACTTC	CASSSRTRAPGEQYF
TRBJ1-3	-	TRBV7-6	-	TGTGCCAGCAGCTTGTTGGGGCGGACCTCTGGAAACACCATATATTTT	CASSLLGRTSGNTIYF
TRBJ2-5	few	TRBV12-3/TRBV12-4	-	TGTGCCAGCAGTTTAGCGCGATTCGAGACCCAGTACTTC	CASSLARFETQYF
TRBJ2-4	-	TRBV29-1	TRBD2	TGCAGCGTTTGGGGGGGGTTATCCAAAAACATTCAGTACTTC	CSVWGGLSKNIQYF
TRBJ2-7	-	TRBV20-1	-	TGCAGTGCTCACCACGGGGGTGTGACCTACGAGCAGTACTTC	CSAHHGGVTYEQYF
TRBJ2-4	-	TRBV4-3	TRBD2	TGCGCCAGCAGCCAAGATCGGACTAGCGGGAGTTATAACCTAGCCAAAAACATTCAGTACTTC	CASSQDRTSGSYNLAKNIQYF
TRBJ2-1	-	TRBV12-3/TRBV12-4	TRBD2	TGTGCCAGCAGTCAGGGACTAGCGGGTAACAATGAGCAGTTCTTC	CASSQGLAGNNEQFF
TRBJ1-1	few	TRBV7-2	TRBD1	TGTGCCAGCAGCGCGACAGGGGGCTTTGAAGCTTTCTTT	CASSATGGFEAFF
TRBJ1-4	-	TRBV25-1	-	TGTGCCAGCAGGTTGACAGAATCTAATGAAAAACTGTTTTTT	CASRLTESNEKLFF
TRBJ2-2	-	TRBV10-3	-	TGTGCCATCAGTTACGGAGACGGGTCCAACACCGGGGAGCTGTTTTTT	CAISYGDGSNTGELFF
TRBJ1-2	-	TRBV12-3/TRBV12-4	-	TGTGCCAGCAGTCCCGGGACGGACGTATACACCTTC	CASSPGTDVYTF
TRBJ2-3	-	TRBV24-1	-	TGTGCCACCAGGGGGCCCGGGTTCCGAGACCCAGATACGCAGTATTTT	CATRGPGFRDPDTQYF
TRBJ2-1	-	TRBV6-1	-	TGTGCCAGCAGAGCACCGGGGCGCCAAGTTAAGAATGAGCAGTTCTTC	CASRAPGRQVKNEQFF
TRBJ1-1	once	TRBV11-1	TRBD1	TGTGCCAGCAGCATTCCAACAGGGGGCTCTGAAGCTTTCTTT	CASSIPTGGSEAFF
TRBJ1-2	few	TRBV6-5	TRBD1	TGTGCCAGCAAGGGACAGGGGTCTAACTATGGCTACACCTTC	CASKGQGSNYGYTF
TRBJ2-1	-	TRBV6-1	-	TGTGCCAGCTCGATCCGGGAAATCAATGAGCAGTTCTTC	CASSIREINEQFF
TRBJ2-5	-	TRBV28	TRBD2	TGTGCCAGCGGTTCGGGGGGGTCAGAGACCCAGTACTTC	CASGSGGSETQYF
TRBJ2-7	-	TRBV10-3	-	TGTGCCATCAGTGAAAAGGAGCGGAGCACCTACGAGCAGTACTTC	CAISEKERSTYEQYF